The text below deals with one T cell receptor beta chain. Its cognate antigen has yet to be identified. No quality values exist for individual bases; no much larger clone is one base distant. V loses 4 bases, J loses 2 bases, and the germline ends lie 12 bases apart. The germline V gene sets CDR1 to SGHRS and CDR2 to YFSETQ. The CDR3 covers 14 residues, taking in both the cysteine and the phenylalanine. Only CDR3 DNA remains: 42 bases, in frame from the first base. The data stem from a study of vaccination and CD4 T cells after COVID-19 (dated by TCRdb to 2022 to 2024). For context, the study as a whole: Convalescent patients had a positive SARS-CoV-2 result on nasal swab PCR, and of these patients, fewer than ten had mild disease and one had severe disease. The convalescent cohort included six males and four females, with two Hispanic individuals, seven Caucasians, two Asians and one multiracial person. Two doses of either the Pfizer-BioNTech BNT162b2 vaccine (n=8) or the Moderna mRNA-1273 vaccine (n=2) were administered to participants. Post-COVID blood samples from convalescent patients were collected a median of roughly 100 days after diagnosis, with a range of 35 to 161 days. Post-vaccine blood samples were taken a median of about 77 days after the second vaccine dose, with a range of roughly 14 to 250 days. Culture stimuli were overlapping spike peptide pools from SARS-CoV-2 and from the common cold coronaviruses HCoV-NL63, HCoV-OC43 and HCoV-229E. Control cultures used a CEFX viral epitope pool as positive control, an HIV-1 Nef peptide pool as negative control, or no peptide. In some eleven COVID-19 convalescent patients and a handful of infection-naive healthy vaccine recipients, researchers compared the spike-specific CD4+ TCR repertoire from before mRNA vaccination with the repertoire from after. Paper-wide results and their limitations: Among the post-vaccine SARS-CoV-2-reactive clones in convalescent patients, a median approximately 90% showed up only after vaccination, which suggests vaccine-specific priming. The number of convalescent patients in the study was relatively small, and the study did not examine early timepoints following natural infection. Although the median number of SARS-CoV-2-reactive clonotypes went up from roughly 20 after infection to more than 30 after vaccination, the increase was not significant. Nearly all vaccine-specific clones in convalescent patients (304 of 307) were mono-reactive for SARS-CoV-2 spike rather than cross-reactive with common cold coronaviruses.

Receptor libraries were prepared by PCR. At the Johns Hopkins FTIC core, DNA from the cultured CD4+ T cells underwent TCR sequencing with the Oncomine TCR Beta short-read assay. The QIAamp micro DNA kit was used to extract genomic DNA from the cultured CD4+ T cells. Oncomine TCR Beta libraries made from cultured CD4+ T cells were pooled using unique dual indexes and sequenced on an Illumina iSeq 100. The study's own analysis went as follows. Non-productive sequences were filtered out, and CDR3s that did not start with C, did not end with F or W, or were shorter than 7 amino acids were discarded. Antigen-specific clonotypes were identified using the MANAFEST web application through comparison of peptide-stimulated wells with reference and other culture wells. An FDR below 0.05, an odds ratio above 5, and a productive frequency above 0.1% in at least two of three replicate wells were required for clones to be considered positive. A clonotype counted as cross-reactive if it showed significant expansion both in the SARS-CoV-2 spike wells and in at least one common cold coronavirus spike condition. Similarity between CDR3 sequences was evaluated in R version 3.6.1 using Levenshtein distances (stringdist) and unrooted phylogenetic trees (ape). The raw public data were reprocessed by TCRdb itself: fastp quality trimming at Q25, MiXCR clonotype calling, in-frame beta chains only. Rows with one shared CDR3 protein collapse into an entry with the most common genes and DNA. TCRdb, rather than the study authors, made the V and J calls. The sample table lists over 10,000 distinct CDR3 sequences, 60% of them with a count of one. Of the sample, about an eighth is held by the ten largest clones.

The treatment or condition label of this sample denotes: approximately nine-day PBMC culture with coronavirus spike peptide pools or control peptides (ViraFEST assay). To expand antigen-specific T cells with peptide pools and then pick out the expanded clonotypes through TCR sequencing, the study relied on the ViraFEST assay. The convalescent patients' positive SARS-CoV-2 PCR tests fell between March and December 2020, which was before the Alpha, Beta and Delta variants emerged in the United States. Each well held some 2 million PBMCs cultured in IMDM containing around 5% human AB serum and approximately 9.8 IU/ml IL-2, with about 10 ug/ml peptide pools added. On days 3 and 7, half of the culture medium was replaced with fresh IL-2-containing medium. Once the cells had been in culture for 9 to 10 days, the EasySep CD4+ T cell isolation kit was used to isolate CD4+ T cells by negative selection. Ficoll-Paque Plus gradient centrifugation was used to isolate PBMCs from whole blood, and the isolated PBMCs were then either used fresh or cryopreserved at -140C. Triplicate wells were generally used for each culture condition.

This TCR was recovered from a human donor who had recovered from COVID-19. Material: CD4+ T cells from blood, cultured in vitro. The V and J segments used are TRBV5-1 and TRBJ1-1, and TRBD1 may be the D gene, going by 5 matching bases. CDR3 protein: CASSRDSGNTEAFF. In nucleotide form, the sequence is TGCGCCAGCAGCCGAGACAGCGGCAACACTGAAGCTTTCTTT. Outside the CDR3, residues come from the reference TRBV5-1 and TRBJ1-1 proteins, so the full variable domain is: KAGVTQTPRYLIKTRGQQVTLSCSPISGHRSVSWYQQTPGQGLQFLFEYFSETQRNKGNFPGRFSGRQFSNSRSEMNVSTLELGDSALYLCASSRDSGNTEAFFGQGTRLTVV.